The 12 T cell receptor beta chains reported below all come from one sample, sequenced in a study of OX40 agonist ivuxolimab in advanced cancers. Sequencing used immunoSEQ multiplex PCR; TCRdb keeps in-frame clones, though not all of them. This table holds 15,000 to 20,000 clones, about 80% found once. The sequencing used CD4+ or CD8+ T cells sorted from blood, collected in a trial of the OX40 agonist ivuxolimab. These receptors all stem from an adult with an advanced solid tumor such as melanoma, head and neck, liver or kidney cancer.

The chain uses TRBV7-8 and TRBJ1-1; possibly TRBD1 for D (6 bases). From germline, CDR1 is SGHVS and CDR2 FQNEAQ. Trimming took off 5 bases at V and 0 bases at J, with 16 bases between the two ends. This CDR3 has 16 amino acids. The CDR3 sequence is CASSGAGVGVNTEAFF. The CDR3, as DNA: TGTGCCAGCAGCGGAGCAGGGGTAGGGGTGAACACTGAAGCTTTCTTT.

The chain carries TRBV7-2 and TRBJ2-3; D not resolved. Trimming removed 0 bases from V and 0 bases from J, with 7 bases in between. The germline V gene encodes CDR1 SGHTA and CDR2 FQGNSA. The CDR3 loop spans 15 amino acids. The chain's CDR3 is CASSLAGRSTDTQYF. The CDR3 DNA reads as TGTGCCAGCAGCTTAGCAGGACGGAGCACAGATACGCAGTATTTT.

V is TRBV4-3 and J is TRBJ2-4; 10 bases map to TRBD1. Germline trimming cut 4 bases from V and 8 bases from J; bases unmatched to any gene: 14. This CDR3 spans 17 amino acids. Germline CDR1 reads LGHNA; CDR2 reads YSLEER. The CDR3 bases are TGCGCCAGCAGCCGAGCGACCCCGGGACAGGGGTCGGACATTCAGTACTTC. It translates to CASSRATPGQGSDIQYF.

The chain links TRBV6-5 to TRBJ1-3; D gene unclear. Germline V gene data show CDR1 as MNHEY and CDR2 as SVGAGI. Trimming removed 0 bases from V and 1 base from J, with 7 bases in between. The CDR3 contains 15 residues. Here the CDR3 reads CASSYSISSGNTIYF. CDR3 DNA: TGTGCCAGCAGTTACTCGATCAGTTCTGGAAACACCATATATTTT.

This chain joins TRBV28 and TRBJ2-1; 10 bases fit TRBD2. There are 18 residues in the CDR3. Trimming at V came to 1 base and at J to 10 bases, leaving 16 bases not matched to a gene. CDR1 and CDR2 (germline): MDHEN, SYDVKM. This CDR3 reads CASSLFRTSGGRRGEQFF. The DNA of the CDR3 is TGTGCCAGCAGTTTATTTAGGACTAGCGGAGGCCGTCGGGGGGAGCAGTTCTTC.

The gene calls are TRBV27 and TRBJ2-7; 15 bases map to TRBD2. This CDR3 has 17 residues. Germline CDR1 reads MNHEY; CDR2 reads SMNVEV (reference sequence). J was trimmed by 4 bases and V by 5 bases; bases with no gene match: 9. CDR3 in amino acids: CASSRPGLAGGAYEQYF. As DNA, the CDR3 is TGTGCCAGCAGTAGACCGGGACTAGCGGGAGGCGCGTACGAGCAGTACTTC.

This sequence joins TRBV27 and TRBJ1-2; tentative D call: TRBD1 (5 bases). V was trimmed by 6 bases and J by 8 bases, leaving 16 bases between them. The CDR3 is made up of 13 amino acids. In germline, CDR1 is MNHEY, CDR2 SMNVEV (reference sequence). The CDR3: CASRVPGSSGYTF. The CDR3 DNA is TGTGCCAGCAGAGTTCCAGGGTCTTCGGGCTACACCTTC.

The chain joins TRBV7-9 to TRBJ2-5; D is tentatively TRBD1 or TRBD2 (7 bases each). The germline gives CDR1 SEHNR, CDR2 FQNEAQ (reference sequence). Trimming took 6 bases from V and 0 from J, leaving 11 bases between them. This CDR3 region has 14 residues. The CDR3 DNA is TGTGCCAGCAGGGGAGGGGGCTACCAAGAGACCCAGTACTTC. Amino acids: CASRGGGYQETQYF.

The chain carries TRBV11-3 and TRBJ2-7; no definite D call. CDR3 length: 14 residues. Between the trimmed V and J ends, which lost 5 bases and 2 bases, there was a span of 13 bases. Germline V CDR1 and CDR2: SGHNT, YENEEA. CDR3 bases: TGTGCCAGCAGCGCACTGGACCGTCCCTACGAGCAGTACTTC. Protein: CASSALDRPYEQYF.

This clone showed up just a few times. Mismatch with germline at one junction end may stem from a read error. The V gene is TRBV6-5, the J gene TRBJ1-2; D remains unclear. The CDR3 runs to 12 residues. The germline CDR1 and CDR2 sequences are MNHEY and SVGAGI. Here the CDR3 reads CASSYSHGQATF. The CDR3 DNA is TGTGCCAGCAGTTACTCGCACGGGCAGGCGACATTC.

The V call is TRBV6-5, the J call TRBJ2-1; no reliable D call. V was trimmed by 0 bases and J by 4 bases, leaving 7 bases between them. CDR1 MNHEY and CDR2 SVGAGI come from the germline V gene. The CDR3 runs to 14 residues. The CDR3 nucleotides are TGTGCCAGCAGTTACTCGAACGATTACAATGAGCAGTTCTTC. It encodes CASSYSNDYNEQFF.

The rearrangement links TRBV25-1 to TRBJ1-2; 11 bases map to TRBD1. This CDR3 contains 15 residues. The V segment lost 7 bases and the J segment 2 bases; nucleotides outside the gene matches: 6. CDR1 and CDR2 (germline): MGHDK, SYGVNS. In DNA form, the CDR3 reads TGTGCCAGCATTAGGGACAGGGGGGGAAACTATGGCTACACCTTC. As protein: CASIRDRGGNYGYTF.